What follows is one T cell receptor (beta chain) and its context. The antigen remains unidentified. Patients had newly diagnosed, untreated stage II-IVA oral cavity squamous cell carcinoma. The data were taken from a study of neoadjuvant anti-PD-1 for oral cavity cancer. As for the study in general: Patients without progression received a fourth nivolumab dose around day 43, then surgical resection on days 50-56. Overall study results and limits: Pretreatment Treg/Th17 ratio correlated inversely with post-treatment tumor clonality. Each response group had just three patients in TCR analyses.

Here immunoSEQ multiplex PCR was the method, and the copy in TCRdb shows in-frame clones only, minus some. Seen here are about 14,000 clones, 50% to 70% observed once, and the top ten hold around 3.2%. The CDR3 spans 13 residues. With 8 bases removed from V and 3 bases from J, the gap between germline ends came to 13 bases. From germline, CDR1 is WSHSY and CDR2 SAAADI. The sequence was obtained from a person between 40 and 85 years old with oral cavity squamous cell carcinoma. This specimen was PBMCs, taken before nivolumab (anti-PD-1) treatment. The genes are TRBV10-2 and TRBJ1-1; D is possibly TRBD1 (5 bases). CDR3 bases: TGCGCCAGCGCTAACGGGGGTTACACTGAAGCTTTCTTT. It yields the protein CASANGGYTEAFF.